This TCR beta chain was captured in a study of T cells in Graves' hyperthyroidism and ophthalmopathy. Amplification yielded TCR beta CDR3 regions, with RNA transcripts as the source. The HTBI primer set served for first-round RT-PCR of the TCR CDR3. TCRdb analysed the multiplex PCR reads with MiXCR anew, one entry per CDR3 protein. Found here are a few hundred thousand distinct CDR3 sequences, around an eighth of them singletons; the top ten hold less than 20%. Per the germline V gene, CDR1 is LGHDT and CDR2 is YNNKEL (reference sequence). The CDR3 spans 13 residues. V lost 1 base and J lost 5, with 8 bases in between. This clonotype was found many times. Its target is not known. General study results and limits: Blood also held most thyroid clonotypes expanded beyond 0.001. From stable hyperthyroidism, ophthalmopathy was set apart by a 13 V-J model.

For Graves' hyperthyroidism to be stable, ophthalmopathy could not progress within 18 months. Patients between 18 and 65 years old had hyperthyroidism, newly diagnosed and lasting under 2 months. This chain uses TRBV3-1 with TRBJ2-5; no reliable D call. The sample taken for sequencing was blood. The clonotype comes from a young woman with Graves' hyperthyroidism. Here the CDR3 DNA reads TGTGCCAGCAGCCAAGGACGAGTGGAGACCCAGTACTTC. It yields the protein CASSQGRVETQYF.